The 23 T cell receptor beta chains in this list originate from one sample, sequenced in a study of blood T cell repertoires in COVID-19 (dated by TCRdb to 2018 to 2020). Library creation used the immunoSEQ multiplex PCR assay. Imported from immuneACCESS, the table was reduced by TCRdb to in-frame sequences with V and J called. These copies leave out some clones; in studies compared against another copy, an unresolved V gene accounts for under half, and the cause of the remainder is not known. The sample table records 80,000 to 100,000 clones; approximately 90% of these occur just once. About 1.8% of the sample is in the top ten clones. Source material: peripheral blood. The receptors here all came from a human donor with active COVID-19. The donor label of this sample is uncertain.

The V call is TRBV7-2, the J call TRBJ2-5, with 9 bases fitting TRBD2. The J segment lost 3 bases and the V segment lost 6 bases, leaving 5 bases of the junction unmatched. The CDR3 contains 14 residues. Germline V gene lookup returns CDR1 SGHTA and CDR2 FQGNSA. CDR3: CASRVASGEETQYF. The CDR3 DNA follows: TGTGCCAGCAGGGTGGCTAGCGGGGAAGAGACCCAGTACTTC. The complete variable domain, with remaining parts taken from reference TRBV7-2 and TRBJ2-5, reads GAGVSQSPSNKVTEKGKDVELRCDPISGHTALYWYRQSLGQGLEFLIYFQGNSAPDKSGLPSDRFSAERTGGSVSTLTIQRTQQEDSAVYLCASRVASGEETQYFGPGTRLLVL.

CDR3 sequence: CASKVTGSGNTIYF. CDR3 coding DNA: TGTGCCAGCAAAGTAACAGGCTCTGGAAACACCATATATTTT. The chain has TRBV6-5 and TRBJ1-3; the D gene is possibly TRBD1 (5 bases). Germline-derived CDR1 and CDR2 are MNHEY and SVGAGI. CDR3 length: 14 residues. Trimming pared 7 bases from V and 0 bases from J, leaving 10 bases between.

The gene calls are TRBV6-5 and TRBJ1-5; 10 positions match TRBD1. The junction had 3 bases not matched to a gene; V was cut back by 6 bases and J by 1 base. CDR3 size: 15 residues. The V gene's germline CDR1 is MNHEY and CDR2 SVGAGI. The CDR3 sequence: CASRRQGASNQPQHF. The DNA for the CDR3 is TGTGCCAGCAGAAGACAGGGGGCCAGCAATCAGCCCCAGCATTTT.

The chain couples TRBV7-2 to TRBJ1-6, with D possibly TRBD1 on 5 matching bases. The CDR3 runs to 17 residues. V was pared by 2 bases and J by 0 bases, with 11 bases between. Germline loops: CDR1 SGHTA, CDR2 FQGNSA. The CDR3 nucleotides are TGTGCCAGCAGCTTAAGCCCAGGGTTCTCCTATAATTCACCCCTCCACTTT. This encodes CASSLSPGFSYNSPLHF.

The chain uses TRBV15 and TRBJ1-6, with D hard to call. Germline V gene lookup returns CDR1 LNHNV and CDR2 YYDKDF (reference sequence). The CDR3 spans 13 residues. Trimming pared 0 bases from V and 9 bases from J, leaving 6 bases between. The CDR3 here is CATSRDTGSPLHF. CDR3 in DNA: TGTGCCACCAGCAGAGACACTGGTTCACCCCTCCACTTT.

V gene TRBV28 combines with J gene TRBJ2-1; D might be TRBD1 (7 bases). With 2 bases removed from V and 4 bases from J, the gap between germline ends came to 15 bases. Germline CDR1 reads MDHEN; CDR2 reads SYDVKM. This CDR3 spans 16 amino acids. The CDR3 protein is CASSLDREDLYNEQFF. The CDR3 bases are TGTGCCAGCAGTTTAGACAGGGAGGATCTATACAATGAGCAGTTCTTC.

The V and J genes are TRBV6-5 and TRBJ2-3; tentative D call: TRBD1 (5 bases). Per the germline V gene, CDR1 is MNHEY and CDR2 is SVGAGI. This CDR3 is built from 13 residues. The V gene lost 6 bases and the J gene lost 1 base, with 8 bases spanning the gap. The CDR3, as DNA: TGTGCCAGCAGATTACAGGGCACAGATACGCAGTATTTT. Protein product: CASRLQGTDTQYF.

The chain recombines TRBV2 with TRBJ2-1; 9 bases align to TRBD2. In germline, CDR1 is SNHLY, CDR2 FYNNEI. The trim removed 8 bases at V and 15 bases at J, leaving 8 bases unmatched. CDR3 length equals 11 residues. The CDR3 sequence: CASSILAGMFF. The CDR3 DNA is TGTGCCAGCTCCATTCTAGCGGGGATGTTCTTC.

V is TRBV15 and J is TRBJ2-2; D ambiguous. Trimming took 0 bases from V and 3 from J, leaving 8 bases between them. This CDR3 has 15 residues. CDR1 and CDR2 (germline): LNHNV, YYDKDF (reference sequence). The CDR3 coding sequence is TGTGCCACCAGCAGAGAGGAGACGGACACCGGGGAGCTGTTTTTT. It is translated as CATSREETDTGELFF.

This chain connects TRBV6-6 to TRBJ1-2; 9 bases are shared with TRBD1. This CDR3 is built from 14 residues. V was pared by 6 bases and J by 7 bases, with 9 bases of the junction left unmatched. Germline V gene lookup returns CDR1 MNHNY and CDR2 SVGAGI (reference sequence). This chain's CDR3 is CASRLDRGTGGYTF. The CDR3, as DNA: TGTGCCAGCAGGCTCGACAGGGGGACGGGTGGCTACACCTTC.

The chain employs TRBV12-3 or TRBV12-4 and TRBJ1-1; 7 bases agree with TRBD1. The CDR3 is 13 amino acids. The trim removed 7 bases at V and 4 bases at J, leaving 6 bases unmatched. The CDR3 region is CASITTGFTEAFF. CDR3 coding DNA: TGTGCCAGCATTACGACAGGGTTCACTGAAGCTTTCTTT.

The CDR3 nucleotides read TGTGCCAGCAGACAGGGACCCTACGAGCAGTACTTC. Protein: CASRQGPYEQYF. The genes are TRBV6-5 and TRBJ2-7; the D gene is possibly TRBD1 (6 bases). V gave up 6 bases and J gave up 2 bases, with 8 bases separating them. CDR1 and CDR2 (germline): MNHEY, SVGAGI. This CDR3 spans 12 amino acids.

The chain combines TRBV4-3 with TRBJ1-1; a possible D gene is TRBD1 (6 bases). CDR3 length: 14 amino acids. CDR1 is LGHNA, CDR2 YSLEER, per germline. Trimming removed 4 bases at V and 0 bases at J, with 9 bases between. The CDR3 sequence: CASSRGHMNTEAFF. As DNA, the CDR3 is TGCGCCAGCAGCCGGGGGCACATGAACACTGAAGCTTTCTTT.

The chain uses TRBV6-6 and TRBJ2-2, with 9 bases matching TRBD2. V lost 6 bases and J lost 2; bases outside the gene matches: 4. Per germline, CDR1 MNHNY and CDR2 SVGAGI (reference sequence). The CDR3 contains 15 residues. The CDR3 DNA reads TGTGCCAGCAGGGGGGGACTAGCAAACACCGGGGAGCTGTTTTTT. Translated: CASRGGLANTGELFF.

This chain connects TRBV10-1 to TRBJ2-7, with 8 nucleotides matching TRBD1. The V gene end was trimmed by 8 bases and the J gene end by 6 bases; junction bases not matched to a gene: 15. Germline values: CDR1 WNHNN, CDR2 SYGVQD (reference sequence). The CDR3 has 15 amino acids. Here the CDR3 DNA reads TGCGCCAGCCCATCAGGTACCAGGGGGCACCGCGAGCAGTACTTC. Protein: CASPSGTRGHREQYF.

The chain has TRBV4-1 and TRBJ1-1; D not certain. In germline, CDR1 is MGHRA, CDR2 YSYEKL. The CDR3 is 14 residues long. V shed 2 bases and J shed 7 bases, with 14 bases lying between them. The chain's CDR3 is CASSQLNDQVEAFF. The CDR3 bases are TGCGCCAGCAGCCAATTAAACGATCAGGTTGAAGCTTTCTTT.

This rearrangement joins TRBV29-1 to TRBJ1-1; D gene ambiguous. The CDR3 covers 13 residues. V lost 4 bases and J 4 bases, leaving 13 bases between the germline ends. Germline lookup yields CDR1 SQVTM and CDR2 ANQGSEA. In DNA form, the CDR3 reads TGCAGCGTTGCGCCCCAACGGGGCACTGAAGCTTTCTTT. Its protein is CSVAPQRGTEAFF. Supplemented by reference TRBV29-1 and TRBJ1-1, the full variable domain reads SAVISQKPSRDICQRGTSLTIQCQVDSQVTMMFWYRQQPGQSLTLIATANQGSEATYESGFVIDKFPISRPNLTFSTLTVSNMSPEDSSIYLCSVAPQRGTEAFFGQGTRLTVV.

The rearrangement links TRBV6-5 to TRBJ2-7, with a tentative D call TRBD2 (5 bases). The V gene's germline CDR1 is MNHEY and CDR2 SVGAGI. The V end was cut by 6 bases, the J end by 6 bases, with 15 bases between. CDR3 length: 13 amino acids. As DNA, the CDR3 is TGTGCCAGCAGCCCCGGGGTCCTATTCGAGCAGTACTTC. It encodes CASSPGVLFEQYF.

This chain uses TRBV24-1 with TRBJ2-7; 9 bases map to TRBD1. The V segment lost 0 bases and the J segment 2 bases; nucleotides outside the gene matches: 25. Germline CDR1 reads KGHDR; CDR2 reads SFDVKD. The CDR3 extends over 23 amino acids. The CDR3 nucleotides read TGTGCCACCAGTGATTTGCATGTAGTGTCGGGACAGGGAAATCCTCCTTTTCCCTACGAGCAGTACTTC. Translating it yields CATSDLHVVSGQGNPPFPYEQYF.

The V call is TRBV5-5, the J call TRBJ2-1, with TRBD1 matching 10 bases. Germline lookup yields CDR1 SGHKS and CDR2 YYEKEE (reference sequence). This CDR3 contains 14 residues. Unmatched junction bases numbered 2, after V lost 3 bases and J lost 5 bases. Written as DNA, the CDR3 is TGTGCCAGCAGCTGGGGGACAGGGGACAATGAGCAGTTCTTC. Amino acid sequence: CASSWGTGDNEQFF.

The chain uses TRBV28 and TRBJ2-4; weak D call: TRBD2 (6 bases). Trimming stripped 3 bases from V and 0 bases from J, with 15 bases between. The CDR3 runs to 17 residues. CDR1 MDHEN and CDR2 SYDVKM come from the germline V gene. CDR3 loop: CASSFGGLGVAKNIQYF. CDR3 coding DNA: TGTGCCAGCAGTTTCGGGGGTTTGGGGGTAGCCAAAAACATTCAGTACTTC.

The chain couples TRBV27 to TRBJ2-1; unclear D gene. CDR3 length equals 12 residues. Germline CDR1 is MNHEY and CDR2 is SMNVEV (reference sequence). Trimming took 0 bases from V and 6 from J, leaving 3 bases between them. The CDR3 spells CASSLSANEQFF. The CDR3 coding sequence is TGTGCCAGCAGTTTATCGGCCAATGAGCAGTTCTTC.

The gene calls are TRBV25-1 and TRBJ2-5; 7 bases are a match to TRBD2. The CDR3 extends over 16 amino acids. V gave up 2 bases and J gave up 1 base; unmatched junction bases: 7. Per the germline V gene, CDR1 is MGHDK and CDR2 is SYGVNS. CDR3 in DNA: TGTGCCAGCAGTGAAGTCCAGCGGGGAACCCAAGAGACCCAGTACTTC. Protein product: CASSEVQRGTQETQYF.